The present T cell receptor beta chain was sequenced within a study of blood T cells in healthy people across ages. This clonotype has more than one count but fewer than ten. Antigen unknown. Per-sample PBMC isolation yielded at least 6.5 million cells. Primed by a sample-barcoded 5' primer and a J-beta primer mix, a second PCR proceeded for 7 to 11 cycles. Every individual sample yielded 2.5 million or more paired-end reads (each containing CDR3). From the 5' RACE reads, TCRdb called clonotypes with MiXCR, one entry per CDR3 protein. The repertoire has about 680,000 distinct CDR3 sequences, around 45% of them found once; the top ten carry under 35%. Study-level findings and limits: The recorded TCR beta diversity per million T cells decreased in a roughly linear manner with age. Long-lived donors exceeded aged donors in naive CD4+ cells and diversity.

Germline CDR1 and CDR2: SGHTA and FQGNSA. This CDR3 region has 16 residues. Trimming removed 5 bases from V and 0 bases from J; junction bases left unmatched: 9. The receptor was derived from a woman aged 60 to 75 in good health. The chain combines TRBV7-2 with TRBJ2-7, with 8 bases aligning to TRBD1. Sequenced: blood. The CDR3 sequence is CASSRLGTGSSYEQYF. In DNA, the CDR3 is TGTGCCAGCAGCCGCCTTGGGACAGGCAGCTCCTACGAGCAGTACTTC.